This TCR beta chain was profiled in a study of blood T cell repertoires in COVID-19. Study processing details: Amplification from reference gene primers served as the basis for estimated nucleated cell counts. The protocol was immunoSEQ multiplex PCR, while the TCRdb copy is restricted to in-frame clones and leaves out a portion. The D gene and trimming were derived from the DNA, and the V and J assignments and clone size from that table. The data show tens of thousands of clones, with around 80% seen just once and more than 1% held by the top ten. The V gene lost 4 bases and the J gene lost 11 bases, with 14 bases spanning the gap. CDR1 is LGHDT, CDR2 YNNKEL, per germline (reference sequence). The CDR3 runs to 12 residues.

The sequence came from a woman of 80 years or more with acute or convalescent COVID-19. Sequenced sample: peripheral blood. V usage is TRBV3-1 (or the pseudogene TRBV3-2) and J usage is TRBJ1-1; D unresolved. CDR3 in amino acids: CASSPIEGGAFF. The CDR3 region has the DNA TGTGCCAGCAGCCCGATAGAGGGTGGGGCTTTCTTT.